This T cell receptor (beta chain) was retrieved from a study of blood T cell repertoires in COVID-19. Study summary: Samples came from the United States, Italy and Spain, spanning acute and convalescent COVID-19. Sources were T cells, B-cell-depleted T cells, or PBMCs; the material itself was cDNA or gDNA.

Per the original data handling: Reference gene primer amplification gave nucleated cell count estimates. Profiled with immunoSEQ multiplex PCR; TCRdb holds only in-frame clones, not every one. V and J calls and clone size follow that table, whereas D and trimming were derived from the DNA. This table has more than 150,000 clones, 75% to 85% appearing once. Only one count was recorded for this clone. V was cut by 4 bases and J by 0 bases, with 19 bases left in between. The CDR3 runs to 18 residues. Germline V gene sequence: CDR1 MNHEY, CDR2 SVGEGT. The chain links TRBV6-2 or TRBV6-3 to TRBJ2-1, with a possible D match to TRBD2 (8 bases). This clonotype originated in a woman in her forties or fifties with acute or convalescent COVID-19. The specimen was peripheral blood. The DNA of the CDR3 is TGTGCCAGCAGTTCCGAGGGGGCGGGAGGCTTCTCCTACAATGAGCAGTTCTTC. Encoded protein: CASSSEGAGGFSYNEQFF.